This T cell receptor (beta chain) was obtained from a study of vaccination effects on CD4 cells after COVID-19. On this clone itself: The antigen remains unidentified.

Antigen-specific CD4+ T cell clonotypes were called by their expansion after viral peptide-pool culture in ViraFEST. Subsequent to approximately 11 days of culture, CD4+ T cells were isolated. Documented for the person is a PCR-confirmed SARS-CoV-2 infection occurring between March and December 2020. The CDR3 sequence is 12 residues long. Germline CDR1 is MNHEY and CDR2 is SMNVEV (reference sequence). Trimming removed 10 bases at V and 3 bases at J, with 10 bases between. Points from the study as a whole: The study found marked clonal contraction of infection- and vaccine-induced clones late after vaccination.

TCRdb's table, derived via immunoSEQ multiplex PCR, lists solely in-frame clones and lacks some. The table has tens of thousands of clones, just under 75% seen once. The chain links TRBV27 to TRBJ2-1; D is perhaps TRBD2 (5 bases). The sample was CD4+ T cells from PBMCs cultured with a peptide pool, taken before COVID-19 vaccination. The receptor's source is a human donor who had a prior SARS-CoV-2 infection. CDR3 sequence: CATTRDYNEQFF. The CDR3 nucleotides read TGTGCCACGACACGGGACTACAATGAGCAGTTCTTC.